These 21 T cell receptor beta chains originate from one sample sequenced in a study of T cells in Graves' hyperthyroidism and ophthalmopathy. RNA transcripts were the template for amplifying TCR beta CDR3 regions. First-round RT-PCR with HTBI primers amplified the TCR CDR3 region. TCRdb reanalysed the multiplex PCR reads using MiXCR and keeps one entry per CDR3 protein. The repertoire holds about 420,000 distinct CDR3 sequences, with roughly an eighth as singletons. Sequenced sample: blood. These receptors all stem from a woman younger than 30 with Graves' hyperthyroidism.

This clonotype was seen repeatedly, ten times or more. The chain employs TRBV28 and TRBJ1-1; tentative D call: TRBD1 (5 bases). The CDR3 loop spans 15 amino acids. Between the trimmed V and J ends, which lost 5 bases and 0 bases, there was a span of 13 bases. Per germline, CDR1 MDHEN and CDR2 SYDVKM. CDR3 protein: CASSPRKGMNTEAFF. The CDR3 nucleotides are TGTGCCAGCAGTCCGAGGAAGGGGATGAACACTGAAGCTTTCTTT.

The chain joins TRBV3-1 to TRBJ2-3; D remains ambiguous. This CDR3 region has 18 residues. V lost 1 base and J lost 2, with 19 bases in between. From germline, CDR1 is LGHDT and CDR2 YNNKEL (reference sequence). CDR3 sequence reads: CASSQGLSWTVNTDTQYF. The CDR3 DNA sequence: TGTGCCAGCAGCCAAGGTCTGTCGTGGACGGTGAACACAGATACGCAGTATTTT.

This clonotype came up many times. The genes are TRBV28 and TRBJ1-2, with D uncertain. Trimming removed 4 bases at V and 6 bases at J, with 6 bases between. From germline, CDR1 is MDHEN and CDR2 SYDVKM. CDR3 length: 11 amino acids. CDR3 in amino acids: CASSWAHGYTF. CDR3 nucleotide sequence: TGTGCCAGCAGTTGGGCACATGGCTACACCTTC.

This clonotype was counted ten times or more. The chain joins TRBV28 to TRBJ1-1, with 9 positions matching TRBD1. The V segment lost 4 bases and the J segment 5 bases; nucleotides outside the gene matches: 8. CDR1 is MDHEN, CDR2 SYDVKM, per germline. This CDR3 region has 15 residues. CDR3 amino acids: CASSSRGQGGTEAFF. CDR3 DNA: TGTGCCAGCAGTTCTCGGGGACAGGGCGGAACTGAAGCTTTCTTT.

This clonotype was seen a few times. The chain couples TRBV6-2 or TRBV6-3 to TRBJ2-2; D possibly corresponds to TRBD1 (5 bases). The CDR3 is 14 amino acids. Germline V gene sequence: CDR1 MNHEY, CDR2 SVGEGT. V lost 8 bases and J lost 3, with 13 bases in between. The CDR3 DNA sequence: TGTGCCAGCTACAGGAGCATGGACACCGGGGAGCTGTTTTTT. Translated: CASYRSMDTGELFF.

This clonotype was seen at least ten times. The rearrangement links TRBV28 to TRBJ2-7; unclear D gene. V was shortened by 7 bases and J by 3 bases, with 13 bases between the two germline ends. Germline loops: CDR1 MDHEN, CDR2 SYDVKM. This CDR3 has 13 residues. The CDR3 spells CASMLGQDYEQYF. CDR3 nucleotides: TGTGCCAGCATGCTGGGCCAGGACTACGAGCAGTACTTC.

This sequence joins TRBV6-2 or TRBV6-3 and TRBJ2-7, with a possible D match to TRBD1 (6 bases). This CDR3 contains 14 residues. The germline V gene encodes CDR1 MNHEY and CDR2 SVGEGT. V was trimmed by 5 bases and J by 0 bases, leaving 11 bases between them. The CDR3 DNA reads TGTGCCAGCAGTACCCGGGACAACTCCTACGAGCAGTACTTC. Translated: CASSTRDNSYEQYF.

This clonotype was counted a few times. The rearrangement links TRBV11-1 to TRBJ1-1, with TRBD1 identical over 12 bases. V dropped 5 bases and J dropped 1; count of bases not matched to a gene: 14. The CDR3 loop spans 19 amino acids. The V gene's germline CDR1 is SGHAT and CDR2 FQDESV (reference sequence). CDR3 in DNA: TGTGCCAGCAGCCTCCGGTCGGGGACAGGGGGCTTTTCGAACACTGAAGCTTTCTTT. This codes for CASSLRSGTGGFSNTEAFF.

This clonotype was seen many times. The chain has TRBV6-1 and TRBJ1-5, with a weak D call TRBD1 (6 bases). The V end lost 7 bases, the J end lost 1 base, and 11 bases lay between the germline ends. The CDR3 length is 14 residues. Germline CDR1 reads MNHNS; CDR2 reads SASEGT. The CDR3 region has the DNA TGTGCCAGCACCGACAGGCTGAGCAATCAGCCCCAGCATTTT. This encodes CASTDRLSNQPQHF.

This clonotype has ten or more counts. The chain employs TRBV27 and TRBJ2-7, with 7 bases identical to TRBD1. Germline trimming cut 5 bases from V and 3 bases from J; bases unmatched to any gene: 13. The CDR3 sequence is 16 residues long. Per germline, CDR1 MNHEY and CDR2 SMNVEV (reference sequence). The CDR3 DNA follows: TGTGCCAGCAGTATCACCCCACAGGGGTCCATCTACGAGCAGTACTTC. It yields the protein CASSITPQGSIYEQYF.

The sample holds many counts of this clonotype. J is TRBJ2-7 and V is TRBV5-1, with TRBD2 identical over 14 bases. With V trimmed by 3 bases and J by 2 bases, 4 bases remained unmatched. This CDR3 has 16 amino acids. Germline lookup yields CDR1 SGHRS and CDR2 YFSETQ. The CDR3 protein is CASSSGLAGAPYEQYF. CDR3 nucleotide sequence: TGCGCCAGCAGCTCGGGACTAGCGGGAGCACCCTACGAGCAGTACTTC.

This clonotype was seen more than once but under ten times. The gene calls are TRBV7-9 and TRBJ1-4; D might be TRBD1 (6 bases). Trimming removed 5 bases from V and 4 bases from J, with 11 bases in between. CDR3 length: 14 residues. CDR1 is SEHNR and CDR2 is FQNEAQ in the germline V gene (reference sequence). CDR3 in amino acids: CASSQRQDNEKLFF. DNA of the CDR3: TGTGCCAGCAGCCAGCGACAGGATAATGAAAAACTGTTTTTT.

There are many counts of this clonotype. The chain couples TRBV4-2 to TRBJ2-5; tentatively, D is TRBD1 or TRBD2 (5 bases each). Germline values: CDR1 LGHNA, CDR2 YNFKEQ. V was shortened by 2 bases and J by 1 base, with 11 bases between the two germline ends. The CDR3 sequence is 15 residues long. The CDR3 reads CASSQRDGTQETQYF. CDR3 nucleotides: TGTGCCAGCAGCCAACGGGACGGCACCCAAGAGACCCAGTACTTC.

This clonotype was observed a few times. The chain recombines TRBV7-2 with TRBJ2-4; D call uncertain. The CDR3 sequence is 16 residues long. CDR1 is SGHTA and CDR2 is FQGNSA in the germline V gene. With 4 bases removed from V and 0 bases from J, the gap between germline ends came to 13 bases. This CDR3 is CASSSLPDLAKNIQYF. Written as DNA, the CDR3 is TGTGCCAGCAGCTCCCTCCCCGACTTAGCCAAAAACATTCAGTACTTC. The variable domain in full, completed from reference TRBV7-2 and TRBJ2-4, reads GAGVSQSPSNKVTEKGKDVELRCDPISGHTALYWYRQSLGQGLEFLIYFQGNSAPDKSGLPSDRFSAERTGGSVSTLTIQRTQQEDSAVYLCASSSLPDLAKNIQYFGAGTRLSVL.

This clonotype was observed many times. The rearrangement joins TRBV20-1 to TRBJ1-1; tentatively, D is TRBD1 (6 bases). Germline assignment: CDR1 DFQATT and CDR2 SNEGSKA (reference sequence). This CDR3 is 14 amino acids long. V lost 3 bases and J 5 bases, leaving 16 bases between the germline ends. CDR3 loop: CSARVPGEATEAFF. The DNA for the CDR3 is TGCAGTGCTAGGGTCCCAGGGGAAGCGACTGAAGCTTTCTTT.

This clonotype was detected many times. This rearrangement joins TRBV10-2 to TRBJ2-5, with D maybe TRBD1 (6 bases). This CDR3 is built from 13 residues. Germline V gene data show CDR1 as WSHSY and CDR2 as SAAADI. Between the trimmed V and J ends, which lost 8 bases and 1 base, there was a span of 11 bases. The CDR3 loop is CASRTGTQETQYF. The CDR3 DNA is TGCGCCAGCCGTACAGGGACCCAAGAGACCCAGTACTTC.

This clonotype showed up many times. The chain carries TRBV7-2 and TRBJ2-1; tentatively, D is TRBD2 (5 bases). The CDR3 loop spans 13 amino acids. Trimming shortened V by 1 base and J by 12 bases, and 13 bases separated the two germline ends. From germline, CDR1 is SGHTA and CDR2 FQGNSA. CDR3 sequence: CASSLDPGRRQFF. The CDR3 DNA is TGTGCCAGCAGCTTAGACCCGGGAAGACGGCAGTTCTTC.

Only a few counts were recorded for this clonotype. The chain is built from TRBV4-1 and TRBJ1-1; D is unclear. Germline-derived CDR1 and CDR2 are MGHRA and YSYEKL. V lost 3 bases and J 1 base, leaving 15 bases between the germline ends. The CDR3 sequence is 16 residues long. CDR3 bases: TGCGCCAGCAGCCACCCCTTTCGGAGTTCGAACACTGAAGCTTTCTTT. It translates to CASSHPFRSSNTEAFF.

This clonotype was seen repeatedly, ten times or more. The V gene is TRBV2, the J gene TRBJ1-2; 7 bases map to TRBD1. The CDR3 loop spans 15 amino acids. V was clipped by 9 bases and J by 1 base; unmatched bases: 11. In germline, CDR1 is SNHLY, CDR2 FYNNEI. The CDR3: CARSGQPYHNYGYTF. The CDR3, as DNA: TGTGCCAGGTCGGGACAGCCGTACCATAACTATGGCTACACCTTC.

The rearrangement uses TRBV19 and TRBJ2-1, with D unclear. There are 17 residues in the CDR3. From germline, CDR1 is LNHDA and CDR2 SQIVND (reference sequence). V lost 5 bases, J lost 9 bases, and 26 bases lay in between. The CDR3 loop is CASSPPKQASPVSEQFF. CDR3 DNA: TGTGCCAGTAGTCCCCCGAAACAAGCCAGCCCCGTTAGTGAGCAGTTCTTC.

This clonotype has a handful of counts. The chain employs TRBV9 and TRBJ2-3, with D perhaps being TRBD1 or TRBD2 (5 bases each). The CDR3 runs 16 residues. CDR1 is SGDLS, CDR2 YYNGEE, per germline. The ends were cut back, 0 bases at V and 4 bases at J, with 15 bases in the middle. Here the CDR3 reads CASSVALGSRADTQYF. The CDR3 region has the DNA TGTGCCAGCAGCGTAGCTTTGGGGAGCAGGGCAGATACGCAGTATTTT.